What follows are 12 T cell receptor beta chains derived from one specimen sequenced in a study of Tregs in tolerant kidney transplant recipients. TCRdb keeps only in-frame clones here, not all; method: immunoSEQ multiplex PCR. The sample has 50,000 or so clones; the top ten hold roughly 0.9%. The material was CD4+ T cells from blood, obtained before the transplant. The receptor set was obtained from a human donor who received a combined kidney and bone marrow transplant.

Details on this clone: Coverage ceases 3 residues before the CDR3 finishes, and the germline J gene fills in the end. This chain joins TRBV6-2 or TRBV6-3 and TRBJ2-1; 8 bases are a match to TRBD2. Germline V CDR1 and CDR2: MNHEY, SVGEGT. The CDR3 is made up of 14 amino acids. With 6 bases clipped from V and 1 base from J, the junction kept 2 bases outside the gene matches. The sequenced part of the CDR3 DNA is TGTGCCAGCAGGCGCGGGAGGTCCTACAATGAG. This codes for CASRRGRSYNE. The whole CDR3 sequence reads CASRRGRSYNEQFF.

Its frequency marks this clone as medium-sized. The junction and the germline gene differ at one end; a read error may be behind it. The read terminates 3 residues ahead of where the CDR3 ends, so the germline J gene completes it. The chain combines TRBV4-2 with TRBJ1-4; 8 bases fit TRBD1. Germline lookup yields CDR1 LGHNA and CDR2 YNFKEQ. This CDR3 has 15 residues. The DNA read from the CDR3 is TGCGCCAGCAGCCGCACGTTGGACAGGGCTGAAAAA. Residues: CASSRTLDRAEK. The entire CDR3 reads CASSRTLDRAEKLFF.

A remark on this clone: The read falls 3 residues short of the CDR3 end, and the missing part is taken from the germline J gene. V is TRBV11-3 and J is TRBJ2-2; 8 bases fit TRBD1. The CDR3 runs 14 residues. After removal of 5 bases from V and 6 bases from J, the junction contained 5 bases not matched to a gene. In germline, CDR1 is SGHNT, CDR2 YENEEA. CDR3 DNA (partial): TGTGCCAGCAGCCCAAGACAGGGGCCCGGGGAG. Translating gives CASSPRQGPGE. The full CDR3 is CASSPRQGPGELFF.

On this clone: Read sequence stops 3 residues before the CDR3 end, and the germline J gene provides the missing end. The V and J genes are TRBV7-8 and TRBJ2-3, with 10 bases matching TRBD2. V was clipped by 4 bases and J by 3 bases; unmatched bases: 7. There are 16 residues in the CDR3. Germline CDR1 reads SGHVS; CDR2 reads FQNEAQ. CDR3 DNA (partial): TGTGCCAGCAGCTCACCCAGCGGGAGGGCAACAGATACG. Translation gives CASSSPSGRATDT. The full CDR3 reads CASSSPSGRATDTQYF.

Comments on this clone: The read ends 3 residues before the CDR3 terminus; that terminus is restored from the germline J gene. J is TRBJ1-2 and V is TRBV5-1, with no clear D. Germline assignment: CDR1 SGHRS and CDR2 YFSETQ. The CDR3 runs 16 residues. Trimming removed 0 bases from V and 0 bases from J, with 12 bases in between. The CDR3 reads CASSLDGVEANYGYTF. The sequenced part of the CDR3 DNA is TGCGCCAGCAGCTTGGACGGGGTAGAAGCTAACTATGGC.

CDR3 residues: CSARLATSTDTQYF. Incomplete CDR3 DNA: TGCAGTGCTAGACTAGCGACAAGCACAGATACG. J is TRBJ2-3 and V is TRBV20-1; the D gene is possibly TRBD2 (6 bases). The CDR3 end falls 3 residues outside the read, so it is completed with the germline J gene. Trimming removed 2 bases from V and 0 bases from J, with 9 bases in between. Germline V gene sequence: CDR1 DFQATT, CDR2 SNEGSKA (reference sequence). The CDR3 is 14 amino acids.

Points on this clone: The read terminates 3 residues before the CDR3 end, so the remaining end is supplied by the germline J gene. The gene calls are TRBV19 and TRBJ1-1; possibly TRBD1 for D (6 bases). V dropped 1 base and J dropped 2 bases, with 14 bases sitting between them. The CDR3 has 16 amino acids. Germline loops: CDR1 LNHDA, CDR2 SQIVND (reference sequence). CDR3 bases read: TGTGCCAGTAGTATAGCCCGTGGGGGGGCAAACACTGAA. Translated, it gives CASSIARGGANTE. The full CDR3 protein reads CASSIARGGANTEAFF. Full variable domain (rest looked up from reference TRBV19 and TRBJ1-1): DGGITQSPKYLFRKEGQNVTLSCEQNLNHDAMYWYRQDPGQGLRLIYYSQIVNDFQKGDIAEGYSVSREKKESFPLTVTSAQKNPTAFYLCASSIARGGANTEAFFGQGTRLTVV.

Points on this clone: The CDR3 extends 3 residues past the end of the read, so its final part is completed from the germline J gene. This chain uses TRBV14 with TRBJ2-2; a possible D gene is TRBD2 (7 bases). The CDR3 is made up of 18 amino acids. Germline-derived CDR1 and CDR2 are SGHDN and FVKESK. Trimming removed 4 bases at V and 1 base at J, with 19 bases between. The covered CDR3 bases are TGTGCCAGCAGCCGAGGATGGGGGGGCCAGGTGAACACCGGGGAG. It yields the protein CASSRGWGGQVNTGE. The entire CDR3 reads CASSRGWGGQVNTGELFF. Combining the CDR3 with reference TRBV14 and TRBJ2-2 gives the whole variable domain EAGVTQFPSHSVIEKGQTVTLRCDPISGHDNLYWYRRVMGKEIKFLLHFVKESKQDESGMPNNRFLAERTGGTYSTLKVQPAELEDSGVYFCASSRGWGGQVNTGELFFGEGSRLTVL.

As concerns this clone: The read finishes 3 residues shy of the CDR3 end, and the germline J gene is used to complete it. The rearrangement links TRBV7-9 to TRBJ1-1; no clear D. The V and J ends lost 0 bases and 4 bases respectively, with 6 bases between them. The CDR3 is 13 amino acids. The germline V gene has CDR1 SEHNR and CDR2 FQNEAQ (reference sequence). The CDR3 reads CASSLALSTEAFF. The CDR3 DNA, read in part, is TGTGCCAGCAGCTTAGCGCTAAGCACTGAA.

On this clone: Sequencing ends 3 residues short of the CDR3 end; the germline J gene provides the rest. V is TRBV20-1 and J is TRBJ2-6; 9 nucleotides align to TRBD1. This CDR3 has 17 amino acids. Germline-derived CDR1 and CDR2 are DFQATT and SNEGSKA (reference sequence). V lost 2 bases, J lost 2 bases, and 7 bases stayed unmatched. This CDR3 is CSARPGQGRAGANVLTF. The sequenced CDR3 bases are TGCAGTGCTAGACCCGGACAGGGGAGGGCTGGGGCCAACGTC.

The part of the CDR3 DNA that was read is TGTGCCAGCAGCTCCGGAGGGACAGGGGTCCTTCAGGGCTATGGC. This translates into CASSSGGTGVLQGYG. The CDR3 in its entirety is CASSSGGTGVLQGYGYTF. This chain links TRBV7-8 with TRBJ1-2; 10 bases align to TRBD1. The read ends 3 residues before the CDR3 terminus; that terminus is restored from the germline J gene. The junction had 15 bases not matched to a gene; V was cut back by 4 bases and J by 4 bases. CDR3 length equals 18 residues. From germline, CDR1 is SGHVS and CDR2 FQNEAQ.

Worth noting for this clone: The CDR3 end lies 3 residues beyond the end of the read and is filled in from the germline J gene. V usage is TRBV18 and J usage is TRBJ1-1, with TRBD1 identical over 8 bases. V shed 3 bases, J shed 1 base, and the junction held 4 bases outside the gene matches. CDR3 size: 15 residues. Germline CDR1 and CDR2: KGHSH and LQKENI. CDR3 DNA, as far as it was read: TGTGCCAGCTCACCCGACGGGACAGGGAACACTGAA. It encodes CASSPDGTGNTE. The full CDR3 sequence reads CASSPDGTGNTEAFF.